A selection of T cell receptor beta chains follows, all from one sample in a study of cytomegalovirus exposure and HLA in healthy donors. Some clones are missing from TCRdb's copy, which holds only in-frame ones; the method was immunoSEQ multiplex PCR. The data hold about 210,000 clones, with about 80% observed a single time. The sequencing input was PBMCs. The receptors derive from a man aged 40-49 years in good health and CMV-seropositive. CDR3s include the opening cysteine and the closing phenylalanine or tryptophan. The order of the fields is J gene, clone size, V gene, D gene, CDR3 DNA, CDR3 protein. A D gene is named only where the DNA matches it firmly. The size of a clone is reported for some rows only, either as once, few or many, or as a class for expanded clones.

TRBJ1-5 | few | TRBV19 | NA | TGTGCCAGTAGTGGCGACAGAAAAAATCAGCCCCAGCATTTT | CASSGDRKNQPQHF
TRBJ2-3 | NA | TRBV6-4 | TRBD2 | TGTGCCAGCAGTATTAGCGGGGATAGCACAGATACGCAGTATTTT | CASSISGDSTDTQYF
TRBJ2-1 | NA | TRBV29-1 | NA | TGCAGCGTTGAAGATAGGGGGGCCACGGGAGGCACCTACAATGAGCAGTTCTTC | CSVEDRGATGGTYNEQFF
TRBJ2-2 | NA | TRBV27 | NA | TGTGCCAGCAGTTTACAGGGGTCGAACACCGGGGAGCTGTTTTTT | CASSLQGSNTGELFF
TRBJ1-1 | NA | TRBV25-1 | TRBD1 | TGTGCCAGCAGGGACAGGGTCGACACTGAAGCTTTCTTT | CASRDRVDTEAFF
TRBJ2-2 | NA | TRBV6-6 | TRBD2 | TGTGCCAGCAGTTACGGAATGGGCGGGAGGGCCGGGGAGCTGTTTTTT | CASSYGMGGRAGELFF
TRBJ1-2 | NA | TRBV7-2 | NA | TGTGCCAGCAGCTTAGGGGTTTCAGGGTTCTATGGCTACACCTTC | CASSLGVSGFYGYTF
TRBJ1-1 | NA | TRBV7-3 | NA | TGTGCCAGCAGCTTAAGACGAGACAGCACTGAAGCTTTCTTT | CASSLRRDSTEAFF
TRBJ1-2 | NA | TRBV19 | NA | TGTGCCACCCTGGGAGGTCCACCCGGCTACACCTTC | CATLGGPPGYTF
TRBJ2-7 | NA | TRBV19 | TRBD1 | TGTGCCAGTAGTATAGTAGGGCAGGGGGCGAACGAGCAGTACTTC | CASSIVGQGANEQYF
TRBJ2-3 | NA | TRBV5-1 | TRBD2 | TGCGCCAGCAGCTTGCTGGGGCGGGGGGGCACAGATACGCAGTATTTT | CASSLLGRGGTDTQYF
TRBJ2-7 | NA | TRBV4-1 | NA | TGCGCCAGCAGCCTTGCGGGACTGCCCAGAGACGAGCAGTACTTC | CASSLAGLPRDEQYF
TRBJ1-1 | NA | TRBV6-5 | NA | TGTGCCAGCAGTTACTCGAGCACAGATGAAGCTTTCTTT | CASSYSSTDEAFF
TRBJ1-1 | NA | TRBV15 | NA | TGTGCCACCAGCAGGGCCCTTTCATACACTGAAGCTTTCTTT | CATSRALSYTEAFF
TRBJ1-5 | NA | TRBV2 | NA | TGTGCCAGCAGGATGATGGACAGCACCAATCAGCCCCAGCATTTT | CASRMMDSTNQPQHF
TRBJ1-4 | NA | TRBV2 | NA | TGTGCCAGCAAGATGACAGGCGAAAAACTGTTTTTT | CASKMTGEKLFF
TRBJ1-1 | few | TRBV15 | NA | TGTGCCACCAGCATTACAAGGAACACTGAAGCTTTCTTT | CATSITRNTEAFF
TRBJ1-2 | NA | TRBV28 | NA | TGTGCCACCCAAAATTATGGCTACACCTTC | CATQNYGYTF
TRBJ2-3 | NA | TRBV13 | NA | TGTGCCAGCAGCTTAGAGACTTGGGGGGACACAGATACGCAGTATTTT | CASSLETWGDTDTQYF
TRBJ1-4 | NA | TRBV29-1 | NA | TGCAGCGTTGAGGGAGGGGCCGGCGAAAAACTGTTTTTT | CSVEGGAGEKLFF
TRBJ1-1 | NA | TRBV5-4 | NA | TGTGCCGTTGGGGAGGGAAAGGGCACTGAAGCTTTCTTT | CAVGEGKGTEAFF
TRBJ2-3 | NA | TRBV11-3 | TRBD2 | TGTGCCAGCAGGACTACGTCGGGACTAACCACAGATACGCAGTATTTT | CASRTTSGLTTDTQYF
TRBJ2-2 | NA | TRBV5-1 | NA | TGCGCCAGCAGCTTGCCGGAAGGGGACACCGGGGAGCTGTTTTTT | CASSLPEGDTGELFF
TRBJ2-5 | NA | TRBV27 | NA | TGTGCCACCAGGGGCAGGTTCCAAGAGACCCAGTACTTC | CATRGRFQETQYF